The clone carrying this TCR beta chain came up a few times. Its specificity is not known. The record originates from a study of metastatic and nonmetastatic thyroid tumors. In the study overall: Samples came from malignant and benign thyroid patients, and repertoires were compared across blood and tumor or nodule tissue.

As originally analysed: A classifier of distant metastasis in papillary thyroid cancer was built from CDR3 differences (across clinicopathological groups). TCRdb re-processed the PCR reads through MiXCR. The V and J calls here are based on TCRdb, not the publication. The table records approximately 17,000 clones, roughly 25% of them present only once. General study findings and limits: In both blood and tumor samples, TCR beta diversity was reported significantly higher for malignant than benign nodules.

None of the patients had undergone any treatment ahead of thyroid surgery. The specimen sequenced was blood. This receptor was identified in a male donor with papillary thyroid cancer or a benign thyroid nodule (not recorded which). Some clones in this sample may be carry-over from other donors' samples.

CDR3 in DNA: TGTGCCAGCAGTTGGGGCGAACAGGGCGATCAGCCCCAGCATTTT. This sequence encodes CASSWGEQGDQPQHF. The rearrangement links TRBV12-3 or TRBV12-4 to TRBJ1-5; TRBD1 might be the D (6 bases). V lost 4 bases and J lost 5, with 15 bases in between. This CDR3 spans 15 amino acids.